Detailed here is one T cell receptor beta chain. Its antigen is as yet unknown. The data stem from a study of regulatory and conventional T cells in RAG deficiency. Generated by immunoSEQ multiplex PCR, the TCRdb table keeps only in-frame clones and is missing some. The sample holds more than 10,000 clones, roughly 93% seen once. There are 13 residues in the CDR3. Between the trimmed V and J ends, which lost 1 base and 3 bases, there was a span of 7 bases. Germline CDR1 reads SGHDT; CDR2 reads YYEEEE. Blood CD4+ CD25-low CD127-high conventional T cells supplied the genomic DNA template. The study, taken as a whole, reports: Sorted Omenn CD25-high CD127-low cells may not be bona fide Tregs. In Omenn syndrome, Treg and Tconv repertoires overlapped >85%. Control T-cell subsets had markedly higher Shannon entropy and lower Simpson indices than RAG-deficient patients.

The data were also submitted as part of a second study, on regulatory T cells. That paper states: Amplification used 52 TRBV primers and 13 TRBJ primers. Skewed V and J usage and few unique V-J pairs marked patient repertoires, most in Tregs.

J is TRBJ1-1 and V is TRBV5-6; D possibly corresponds to TRBD1 (6 bases). Sequencing input: CD4+ effector T cells sorted from blood. The sequence was collected from a human donor in good health. This CDR3 reads CASSLSGDTEAFF. Written as DNA, the CDR3 is TGTGCCAGCAGCTTGTCAGGGGACACTGAAGCTTTCTTT.